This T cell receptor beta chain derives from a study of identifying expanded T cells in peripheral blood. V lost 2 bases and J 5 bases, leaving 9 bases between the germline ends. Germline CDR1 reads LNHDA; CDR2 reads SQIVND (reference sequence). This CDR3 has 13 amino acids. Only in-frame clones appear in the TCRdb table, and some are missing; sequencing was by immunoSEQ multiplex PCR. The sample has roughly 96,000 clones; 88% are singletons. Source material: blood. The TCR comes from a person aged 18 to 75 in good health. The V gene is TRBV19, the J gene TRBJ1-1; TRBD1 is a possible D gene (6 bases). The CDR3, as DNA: TGTGCCAGTAGTATATCAGGGGTTACTGAAGCTTTCTTT. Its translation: CASSISGVTEAFF. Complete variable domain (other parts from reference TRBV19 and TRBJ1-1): DGGITQSPKYLFRKEGQNVTLSCEQNLNHDAMYWYRQDPGQGLRLIYYSQIVNDFQKGDIAEGYSVSREKKESFPLTVTSAQKNPTAFYLCASSISGVTEAFFGQGTRLTVV.